A single T cell receptor beta chain is shown here with its context. Its antigen is not identified. The CDR3 has 15 amino acids. Germline lookup yields CDR1 MNHEY and CDR2 SVGAGI. The V end lost 4 bases, the J end lost 5 bases, and 14 bases lay between the germline ends. This sample is part of a study of somatic mutations in cytotoxic T cells in rheumatoid arthritis. General study findings and limits: Rheumatoid arthritis patients showed slight TRBV07 underrepresentation, and this was not adjusted for multiple comparisons. Each of about an eighth of the 65 patients had a largest CD8+ clone that made up more than 20% of CD8+ cells.

Sequencing was performed with immunoSEQ multiplex PCR; in TCRdb, only in-frame clones are kept and a portion is missing. The table includes about 6,700 clones, roughly 70% detected once. Material for sequencing was CD8+ T cells sorted from blood. The rearrangement joins TRBV6-5 to TRBJ1-4; the D gene is possibly TRBD1 (5 bases). The receptor's source is a man aged 40-50 years in good health. The CDR3 DNA reads TGTGCCAGCAGTTCCTCCCCAGGGCTAAATGAAAAACTGTTTTTT. Translation: CASSSSPGLNEKLFF.